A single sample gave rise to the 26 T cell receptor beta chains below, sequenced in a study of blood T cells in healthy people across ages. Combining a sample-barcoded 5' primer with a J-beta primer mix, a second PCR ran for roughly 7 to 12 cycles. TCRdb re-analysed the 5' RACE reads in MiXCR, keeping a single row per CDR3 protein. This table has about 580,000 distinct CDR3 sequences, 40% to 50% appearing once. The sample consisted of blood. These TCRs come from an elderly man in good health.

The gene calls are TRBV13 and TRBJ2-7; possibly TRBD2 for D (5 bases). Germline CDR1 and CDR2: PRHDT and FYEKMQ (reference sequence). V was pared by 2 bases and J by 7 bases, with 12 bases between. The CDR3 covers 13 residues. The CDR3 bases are TGTGCCAGCAGCTTAACCGGACTGGAAGAGCAGTACTTC. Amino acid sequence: CASSLTGLEEQYF.

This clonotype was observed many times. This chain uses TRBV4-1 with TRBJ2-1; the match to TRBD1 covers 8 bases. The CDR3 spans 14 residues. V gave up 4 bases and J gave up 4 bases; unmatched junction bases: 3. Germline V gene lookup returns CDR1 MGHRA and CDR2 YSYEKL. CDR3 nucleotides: TGCGCCAGCAGCCCCGGACAGGGATACAATGAGCAGTTCTTC. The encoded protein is CASSPGQGYNEQFF.

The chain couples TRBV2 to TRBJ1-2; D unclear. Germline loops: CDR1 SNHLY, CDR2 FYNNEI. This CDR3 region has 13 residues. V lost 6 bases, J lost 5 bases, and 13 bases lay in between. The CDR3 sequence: CASREGVGYGYTF. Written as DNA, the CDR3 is TGTGCCAGCAGGGAGGGAGTTGGTTATGGCTACACCTTC.

CDR3 residues: CASSLSADYEQYF. The CDR3 nucleotides are TGCGCCAGCAGCTTGTCGGCAGACTACGAGCAGTACTTC. The V gene is TRBV5-1, the J gene TRBJ2-4; no definite D call. The J call may be incorrect, as the DNA end agrees better with TRBJ2-7. Per germline, CDR1 SGHRS and CDR2 YFSETQ. CDR3 size: 13 residues.

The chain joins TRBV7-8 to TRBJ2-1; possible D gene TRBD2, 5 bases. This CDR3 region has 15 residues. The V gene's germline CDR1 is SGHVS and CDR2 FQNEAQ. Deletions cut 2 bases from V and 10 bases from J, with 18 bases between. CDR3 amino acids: CASSLSSGLPYEQFF. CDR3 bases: TGTGCCAGCAGCTTATCGAGCGGCCTACCTTACGAGCAGTTCTTC.

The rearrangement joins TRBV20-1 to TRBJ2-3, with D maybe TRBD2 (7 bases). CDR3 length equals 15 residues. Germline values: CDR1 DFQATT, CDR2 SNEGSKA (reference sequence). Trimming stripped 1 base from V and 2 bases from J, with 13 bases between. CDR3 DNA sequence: TGCAGTGCTAGAGGAGGGGGGGGATACACAGATACGCAGTATTTT. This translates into CSARGGGGYTDTQYF.

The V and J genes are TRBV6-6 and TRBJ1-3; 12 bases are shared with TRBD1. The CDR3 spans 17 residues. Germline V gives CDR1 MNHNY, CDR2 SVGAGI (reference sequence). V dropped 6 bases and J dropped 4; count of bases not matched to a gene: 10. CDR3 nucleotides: TGTGCCAGCAGCAGTCGGGGACAGGGGGCAGGGGGAAACACCATATATTTT. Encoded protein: CASSSRGQGAGGNTIYF.

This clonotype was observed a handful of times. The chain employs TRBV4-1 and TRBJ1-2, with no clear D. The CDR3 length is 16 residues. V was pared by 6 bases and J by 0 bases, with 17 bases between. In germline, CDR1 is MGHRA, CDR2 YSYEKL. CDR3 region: CASSQQGGTANYGYTF. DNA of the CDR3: TGCGCCAGCAGTCAACAAGGCGGTACGGCTAACTATGGCTACACCTTC.

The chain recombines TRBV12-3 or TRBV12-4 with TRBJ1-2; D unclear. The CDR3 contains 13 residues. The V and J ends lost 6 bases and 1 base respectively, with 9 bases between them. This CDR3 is CASSEHHNYGYTF. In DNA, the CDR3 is TGTGCCAGCAGCGAGCATCATAACTATGGCTACACCTTC.

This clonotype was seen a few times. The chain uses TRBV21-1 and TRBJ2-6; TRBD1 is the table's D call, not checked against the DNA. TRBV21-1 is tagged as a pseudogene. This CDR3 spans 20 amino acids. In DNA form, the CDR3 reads TGTGCCAGCAGCACTCGCTTTCCGGGACAGGGGGCGCATGGGGCCAACGTCCTGACTTTC. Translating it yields CASSTRFPGQGAHGANVLTF.

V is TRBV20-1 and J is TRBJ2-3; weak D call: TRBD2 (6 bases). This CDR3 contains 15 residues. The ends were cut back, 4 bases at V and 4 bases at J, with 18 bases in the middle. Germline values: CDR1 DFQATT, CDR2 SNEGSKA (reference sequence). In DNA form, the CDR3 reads TGCAGTGCTACTCCGGGACTCCGGTTTGCAGATACGCAGTATTTT. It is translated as CSATPGLRFADTQYF.

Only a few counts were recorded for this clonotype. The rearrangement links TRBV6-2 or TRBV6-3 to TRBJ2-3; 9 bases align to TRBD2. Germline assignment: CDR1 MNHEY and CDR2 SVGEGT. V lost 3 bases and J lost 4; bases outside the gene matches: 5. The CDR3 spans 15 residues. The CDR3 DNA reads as TGTGCCAGCAGTTATTTCGGGACTAGCCCAGATACGCAGTATTTT. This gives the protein CASSYFGTSPDTQYF.

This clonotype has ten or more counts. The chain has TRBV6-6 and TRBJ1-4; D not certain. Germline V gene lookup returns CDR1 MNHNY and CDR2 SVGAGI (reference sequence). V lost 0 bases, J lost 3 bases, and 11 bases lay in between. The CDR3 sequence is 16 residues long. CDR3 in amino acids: CASSYSMASSNEKLFF. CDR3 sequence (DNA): TGTGCCAGCAGTTACTCGATGGCCAGCTCTAATGAAAAACTGTTTTTT.

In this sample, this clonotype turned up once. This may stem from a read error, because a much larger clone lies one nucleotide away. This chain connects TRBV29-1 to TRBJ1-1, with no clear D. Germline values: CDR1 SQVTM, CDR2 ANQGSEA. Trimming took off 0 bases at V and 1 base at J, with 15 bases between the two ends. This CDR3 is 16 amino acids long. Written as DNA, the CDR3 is TGCAGCGTTGAAGATCCCAGAGGTCCGTCGAACACTGAAGCTTTCTTT. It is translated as CSVEDPRGPSNTEAFF.

The CDR3 DNA follows: TGTGCCTGGAACCAACCGAATGAAAAACTGTTTTTT. Its translation: CAWNQPNEKLFF. The V and J genes are TRBV30 and TRBJ1-4; D remains unclear. Germline loops: CDR1 GTSNPN, CDR2 SVGIG (reference sequence). This CDR3 comprises 12 residues. V was cut by 4 bases and J by 5 bases, with 8 bases left in between.

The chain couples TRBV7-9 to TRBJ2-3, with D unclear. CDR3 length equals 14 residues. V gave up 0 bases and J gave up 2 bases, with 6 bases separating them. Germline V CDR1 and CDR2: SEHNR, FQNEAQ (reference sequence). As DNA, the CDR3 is TGTGCCAGCAGCTTAGCCACTTTCACAGATACGCAGTATTTT. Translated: CASSLATFTDTQYF.

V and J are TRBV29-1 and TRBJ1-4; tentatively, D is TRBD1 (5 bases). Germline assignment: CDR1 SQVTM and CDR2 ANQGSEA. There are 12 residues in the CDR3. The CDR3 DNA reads TGCGTCCAACGGGGGACCTCGGAAAAACTGTTTTTT. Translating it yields CVQRGTSEKLFF.

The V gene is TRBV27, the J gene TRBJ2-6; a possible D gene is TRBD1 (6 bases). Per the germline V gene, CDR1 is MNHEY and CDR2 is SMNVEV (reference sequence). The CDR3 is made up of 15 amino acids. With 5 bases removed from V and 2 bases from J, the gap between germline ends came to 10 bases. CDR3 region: CASSIHRAGANVLTF. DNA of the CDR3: TGTGCCAGCAGTATCCACAGGGCTGGGGCCAACGTCCTGACTTTC. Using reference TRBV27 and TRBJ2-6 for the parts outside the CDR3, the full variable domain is EAQVTQNPRYLITVTGKKLTVTCSQNMNHEYMSWYRQDPGLGLRQIYYSMNVEVTDKGDVPEGYKVSRKEKRNFPLILESPSPNQTSLYFCASSIHRAGANVLTFGAGSRLTVL.

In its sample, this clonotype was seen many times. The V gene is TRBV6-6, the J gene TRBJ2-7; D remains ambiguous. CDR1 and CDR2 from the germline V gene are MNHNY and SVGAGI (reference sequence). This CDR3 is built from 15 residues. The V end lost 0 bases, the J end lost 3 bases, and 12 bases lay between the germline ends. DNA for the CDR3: TGTGCCAGCAGTTACTCGATTGGGCAGAACTACGAGCAGTACTTC. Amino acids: CASSYSIGQNYEQYF.

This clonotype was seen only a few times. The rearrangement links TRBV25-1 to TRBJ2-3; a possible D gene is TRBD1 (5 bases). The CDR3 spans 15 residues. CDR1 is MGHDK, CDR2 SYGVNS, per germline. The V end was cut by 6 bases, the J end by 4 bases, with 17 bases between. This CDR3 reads CASSPRQSQADTQYF. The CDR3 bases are TGTGCCAGCAGCCCCCGACAGAGCCAAGCAGATACGCAGTATTTT.

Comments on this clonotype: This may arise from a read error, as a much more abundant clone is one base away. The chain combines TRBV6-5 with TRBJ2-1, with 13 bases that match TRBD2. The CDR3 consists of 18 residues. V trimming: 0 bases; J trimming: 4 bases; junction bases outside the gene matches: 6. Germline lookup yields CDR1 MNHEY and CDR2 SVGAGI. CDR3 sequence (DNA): TGTGCCAGCAGTTACTCGAGGACTAGCGGGGGTACATACAATGAGCAGTTCTTC. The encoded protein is CASSYSRTSGGTYNEQFF.

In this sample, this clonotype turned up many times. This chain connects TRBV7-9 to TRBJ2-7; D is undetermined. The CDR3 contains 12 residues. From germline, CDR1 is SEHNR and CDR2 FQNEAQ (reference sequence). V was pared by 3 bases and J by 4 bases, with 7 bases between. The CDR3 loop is CASSFAGYEQYF. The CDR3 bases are TGTGCCAGCAGCTTTGCTGGGTACGAGCAGTACTTC.

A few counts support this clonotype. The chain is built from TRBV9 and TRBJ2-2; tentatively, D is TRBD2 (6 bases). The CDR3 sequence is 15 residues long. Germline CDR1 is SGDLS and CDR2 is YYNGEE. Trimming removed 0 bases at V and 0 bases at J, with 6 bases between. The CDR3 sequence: CASSVGGANTGELFF. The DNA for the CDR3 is TGTGCCAGCAGCGTAGGCGGGGCGAACACCGGGGAGCTGTTTTTT.

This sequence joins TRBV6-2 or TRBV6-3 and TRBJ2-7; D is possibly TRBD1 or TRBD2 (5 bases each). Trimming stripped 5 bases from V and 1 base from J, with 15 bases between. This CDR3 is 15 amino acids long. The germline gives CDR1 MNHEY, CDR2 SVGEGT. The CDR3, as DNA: TGTGCCAGCAGTACTCTGGGACGACCTTCCTACGAGCAGTACTTC. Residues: CASSTLGRPSYEQYF.

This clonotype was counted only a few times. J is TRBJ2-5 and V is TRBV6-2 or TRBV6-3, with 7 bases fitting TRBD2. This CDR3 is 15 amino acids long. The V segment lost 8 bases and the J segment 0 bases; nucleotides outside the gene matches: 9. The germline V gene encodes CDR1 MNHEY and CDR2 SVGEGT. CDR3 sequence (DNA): TGTGCCAGCGGCATAAAGACTAGCCACCAAGAGACCCAGTACTTC. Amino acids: CASGIKTSHQETQYF.

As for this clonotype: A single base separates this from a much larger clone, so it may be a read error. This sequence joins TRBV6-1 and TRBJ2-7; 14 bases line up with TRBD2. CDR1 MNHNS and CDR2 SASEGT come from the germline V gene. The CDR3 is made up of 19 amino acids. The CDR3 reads CASHGLAGGLSTFSYGQYF. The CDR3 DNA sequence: TGTGCCAGCCATGGACTAGCGGGAGGACTAAGCACATTCTCCTACGGGCAGTACTTC.